This T cell receptor (beta chain) is drawn from a study of CD8+ T cells in alopecia areata. Study-level background: Each day, treated patients took oral tofacitinib twice, at 5 to 10 mg per dose. Tofacitinib lasted 6 to 18 months, then 6 months off drug.

Sequencing relied on a cDNA template that was reverse transcribed from extracted RNA. Using immunoSEQ multiplex PCR, the repertoire was profiled, and TCRdb retains in-frame clones only, with some absent. The table records about 180,000 clones, 63% of them present only once. Both peripheral blood and punch biopsies of lesional scalp skin were obtained from patients who had alopecia areata. V dropped 2 bases and J dropped 3 bases, with 11 bases sitting between them. The CDR3 runs to 14 residues. The V gene's germline CDR1 is SGHDT and CDR2 YYEEEE. This clone has more than one count but fewer than ten. Its antigen is still unknown. Study conclusions and caveats: In lesional scalp, particularly from alopecia totalis/universalis, clonality was higher than in normal scalp.

This chain uses TRBV5-6 with TRBJ1-1; D not certain. The specimen comprised CD4+ T cells sorted from blood, sampled at week 0. This TCR was recovered from a human donor with alopecia areata. The CDR3 region has the DNA TGTGCCAGCAGCTTCACCGGGGAGCACACTGAAGCTTTCTTT. Amino acid sequence: CASSFTGEHTEAFF.